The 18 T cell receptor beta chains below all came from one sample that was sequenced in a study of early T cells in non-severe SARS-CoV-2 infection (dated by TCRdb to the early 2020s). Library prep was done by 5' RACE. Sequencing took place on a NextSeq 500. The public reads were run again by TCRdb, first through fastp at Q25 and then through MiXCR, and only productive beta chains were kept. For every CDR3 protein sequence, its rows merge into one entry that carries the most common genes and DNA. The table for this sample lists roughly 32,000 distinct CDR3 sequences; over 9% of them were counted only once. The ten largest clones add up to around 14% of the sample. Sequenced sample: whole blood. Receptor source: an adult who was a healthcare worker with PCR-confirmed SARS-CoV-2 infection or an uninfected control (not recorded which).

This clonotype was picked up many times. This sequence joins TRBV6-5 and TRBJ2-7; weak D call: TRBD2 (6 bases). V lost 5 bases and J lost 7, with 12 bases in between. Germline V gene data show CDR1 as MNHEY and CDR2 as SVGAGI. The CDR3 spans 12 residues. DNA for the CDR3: TGTGCCAGCAGTCGGCGGGACCGGGAGCAGTACTTC. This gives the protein CASSRRDREQYF.

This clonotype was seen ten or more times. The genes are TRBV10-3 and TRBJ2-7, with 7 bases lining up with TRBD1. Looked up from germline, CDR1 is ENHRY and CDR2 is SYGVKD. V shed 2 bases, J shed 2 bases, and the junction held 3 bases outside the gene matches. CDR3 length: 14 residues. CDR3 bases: TGTGCCATCAGTGAGCCGGGACAGACCTACGAGCAGTACTTC. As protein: CAISEPGQTYEQYF.

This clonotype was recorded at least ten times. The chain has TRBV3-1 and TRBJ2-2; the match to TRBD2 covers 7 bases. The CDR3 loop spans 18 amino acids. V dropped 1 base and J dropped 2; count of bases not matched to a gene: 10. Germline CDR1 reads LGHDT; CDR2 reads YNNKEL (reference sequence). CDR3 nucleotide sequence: TGTGCCAGCAGCCAAGTGCGGCTAGCGGAGAAAAACACCGGGGAGCTGTTTTTT. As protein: CASSQVRLAEKNTGELFF.

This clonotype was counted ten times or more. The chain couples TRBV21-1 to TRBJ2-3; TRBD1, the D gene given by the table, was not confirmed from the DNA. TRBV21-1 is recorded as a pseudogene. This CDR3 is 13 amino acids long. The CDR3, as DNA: TGTGCCAGCCAACTTCGTACCGGGGATACGCAGTATTTT. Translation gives CASQLRTGDTQYF.

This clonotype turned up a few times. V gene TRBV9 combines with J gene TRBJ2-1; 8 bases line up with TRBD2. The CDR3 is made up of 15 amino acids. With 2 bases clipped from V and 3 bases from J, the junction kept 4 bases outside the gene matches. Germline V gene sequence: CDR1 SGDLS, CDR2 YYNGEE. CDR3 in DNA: TGTGCCAGCAGCGTGAGCGGGGGAGACTACAATGAGCAGTTCTTC. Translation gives CASSVSGGDYNEQFF.

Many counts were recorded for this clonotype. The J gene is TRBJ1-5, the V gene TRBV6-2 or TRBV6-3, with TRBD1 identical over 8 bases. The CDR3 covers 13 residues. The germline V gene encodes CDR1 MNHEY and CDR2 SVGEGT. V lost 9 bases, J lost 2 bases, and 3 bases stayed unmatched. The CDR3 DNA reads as TGTGCCAGTGGACAGGGAGGCAATCAGCCCCAGCATTTT. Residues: CASGQGGNQPQHF.

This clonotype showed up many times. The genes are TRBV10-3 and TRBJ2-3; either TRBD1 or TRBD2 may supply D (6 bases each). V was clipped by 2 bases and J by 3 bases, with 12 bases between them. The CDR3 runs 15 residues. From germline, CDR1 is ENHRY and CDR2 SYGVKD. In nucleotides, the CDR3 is TGTGCCATCAGTGAGCAGACAGGAGGGACAGATACGCAGTATTTT. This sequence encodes CAISEQTGGTDTQYF.

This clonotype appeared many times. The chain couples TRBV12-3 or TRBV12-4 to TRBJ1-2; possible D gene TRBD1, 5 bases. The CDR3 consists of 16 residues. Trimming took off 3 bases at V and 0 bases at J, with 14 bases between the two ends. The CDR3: CASSLADGAANYGYTF. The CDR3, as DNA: TGTGCCAGCAGTTTGGCGGACGGGGCAGCTAACTATGGCTACACCTTC.

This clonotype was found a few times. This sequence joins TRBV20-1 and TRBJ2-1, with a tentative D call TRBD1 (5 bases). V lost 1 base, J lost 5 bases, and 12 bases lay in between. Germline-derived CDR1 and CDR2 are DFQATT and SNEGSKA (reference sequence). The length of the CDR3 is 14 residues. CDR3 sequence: CSARGPDTDNEQFF. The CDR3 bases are TGCAGTGCTAGAGGCCCGGACACTGACAATGAGCAGTTCTTC.

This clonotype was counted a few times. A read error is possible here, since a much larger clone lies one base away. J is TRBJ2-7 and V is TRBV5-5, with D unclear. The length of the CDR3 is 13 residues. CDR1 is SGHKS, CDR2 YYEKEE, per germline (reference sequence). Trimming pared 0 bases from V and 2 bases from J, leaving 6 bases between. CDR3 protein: CASSLASTYEQYF. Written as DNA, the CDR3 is TGTGCCAGCAGCTTGGCCAGCACCTACGAGCAGTACTTC.

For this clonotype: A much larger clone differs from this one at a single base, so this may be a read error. As DNA, the CDR3 is TGTGCCATCAGGGGGGACGGGGACACTGAAGCTTTCTTT. Its protein product is CAIRGDGDTEAFF. The gene calls are TRBV10-3 and TRBJ1-1; D perhaps matches TRBD1 (5 bases). Germline CDR1 is ENHRY and CDR2 is SYGVKD. CDR3 length: 13 residues. Between the trimmed V and J ends, which lost 6 bases and 3 bases, there was a span of 11 bases.

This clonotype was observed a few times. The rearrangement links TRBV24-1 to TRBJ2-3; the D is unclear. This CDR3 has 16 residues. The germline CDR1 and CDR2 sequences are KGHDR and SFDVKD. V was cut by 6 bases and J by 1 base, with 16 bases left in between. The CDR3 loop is CATSSWRLDGTDTQYF. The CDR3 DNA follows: TGTGCCACCAGTTCCTGGAGATTGGACGGCACAGATACGCAGTATTTT.

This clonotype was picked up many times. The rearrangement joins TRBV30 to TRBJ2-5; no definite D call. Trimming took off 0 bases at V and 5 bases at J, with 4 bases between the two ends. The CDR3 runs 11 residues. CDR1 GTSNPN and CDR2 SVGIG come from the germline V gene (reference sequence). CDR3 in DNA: TGTGCCTGGAGTGTGGGGGAGACCCAGTACTTC. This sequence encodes CAWSVGETQYF.

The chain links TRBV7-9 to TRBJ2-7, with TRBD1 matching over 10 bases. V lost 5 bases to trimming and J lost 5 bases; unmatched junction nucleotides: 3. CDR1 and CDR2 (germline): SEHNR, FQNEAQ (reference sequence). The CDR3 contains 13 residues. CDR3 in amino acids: CASSLDRGNEQYF. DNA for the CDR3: TGTGCCAGCAGCCTGGACAGGGGGAACGAGCAGTACTTC. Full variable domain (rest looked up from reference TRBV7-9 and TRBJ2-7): DTGVSQNPRHKITKRGQNVTFRCDPISEHNRLYWYRQTLGQGPEFLTYFQNEAQLEKSRLLSDRFSAERPKGSFSTLEIQRTEQGDSAMYLCASSLDRGNEQYFGPGTRLTVT.

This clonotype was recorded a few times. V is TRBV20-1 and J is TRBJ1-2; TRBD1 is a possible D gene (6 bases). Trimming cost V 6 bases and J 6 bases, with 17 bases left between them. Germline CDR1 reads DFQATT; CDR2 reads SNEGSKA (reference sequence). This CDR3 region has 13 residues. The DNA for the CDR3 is TGCAGTGCACCCGATACGGGGGGCGATGGCTACACCTTC. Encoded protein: CSAPDTGGDGYTF.

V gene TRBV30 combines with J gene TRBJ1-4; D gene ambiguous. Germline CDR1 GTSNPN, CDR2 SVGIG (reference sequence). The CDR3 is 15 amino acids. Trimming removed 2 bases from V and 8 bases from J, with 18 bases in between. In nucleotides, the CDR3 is TGTGCCTGGAGTCCCCTGGGCCTAGGGAAGGAAAAACTGTTTTTT. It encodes CAWSPLGLGKEKLFF.

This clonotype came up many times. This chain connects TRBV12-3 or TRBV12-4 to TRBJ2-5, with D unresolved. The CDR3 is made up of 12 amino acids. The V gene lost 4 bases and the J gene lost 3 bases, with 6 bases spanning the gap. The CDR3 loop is CASSSGKETQYF. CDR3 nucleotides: TGTGCCAGCAGTTCTGGGAAAGAGACCCAGTACTTC.

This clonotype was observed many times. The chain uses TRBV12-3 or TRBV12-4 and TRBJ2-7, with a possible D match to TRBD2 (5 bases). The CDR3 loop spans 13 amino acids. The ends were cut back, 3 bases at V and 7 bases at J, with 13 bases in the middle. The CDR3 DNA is TGTGCCAGCAGTTTTTCGGGTTCGGGAGAGCAGTACTTC. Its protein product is CASSFSGSGEQYF.